This T cell receptor beta chain is drawn from a study of cytomegalovirus exposure and HLA in healthy donors. For the study at large: The approximately 130 validation repertoires were reported in a later analysis to have been generated on the same platform as the roughly 700 first-cohort repertoires. Notes on the study in general: Listed as cytomegalovirus-associated were over 150 TCR beta chains. CMV antigen specificity was confirmed in vitro for a few CMV-associated chains.

This table comes from immunoSEQ multiplex PCR, and its TCRdb copy is limited to in-frame clones, with some not included. The table records nearly 200,000 clones, 75% to 85% of them present only once. CDR1 and CDR2 (germline): SGHRS, YFSETQ. The CDR3 has 14 residues. V gave up 4 bases and J gave up 7 bases; unmatched junction bases: 5. A word on this clone: Its matching antigen is unknown.

The source is a woman aged 30 to 39 in good health and CMV-seropositive. V gene TRBV5-1 combines with J gene TRBJ2-1, with TRBD2 matching 10 bases. Sequencing was done on a sample of PBMCs. CDR3 nucleotides: TGCGCCAGCAGCCCGACGACTAGCGGGAATGAGCAGTTCTTC. It translates to CASSPTTSGNEQFF.